Presented here are 14 T cell receptor beta chains from one specimen sequenced in a study of blood T cell repertoires in COVID-19. Only in-frame clones appear in the TCRdb table, and some are missing; sequencing was by immunoSEQ multiplex PCR. Of roughly 400,000 clones in the sample, around nine tenths were seen once. The specimen was PBMCs or T cells enriched from blood (not recorded which). Every receptor here comes from a woman aged 50 to 60 who had recovered from COVID-19.

This clone was recorded only once. The chain couples TRBV13 to TRBJ2-1; TRBD2 matches 11 bases. Losses at the gene ends were 5 bases for V and 6 bases for J; bases not matched to a gene: 9. This CDR3 is 16 amino acids long. Germline V lookup: CDR1 PRHDT, CDR2 FYEKMQ (reference sequence). The CDR3 sequence: CASSRYPGLAANEQFF. CDR3 DNA sequence: TGTGCCAGCAGCCGATACCCGGGACTAGCGGCCAATGAGCAGTTCTTC.

The chain is built from TRBV27 and TRBJ1-1; D unclear. CDR3 length: 16 amino acids. V was clipped by 6 bases and J by 0 bases, with 17 bases between them. Germline lookup yields CDR1 MNHEY and CDR2 SMNVEV (reference sequence). The CDR3 region is CASRNTAWQMNTEAFF. The CDR3 DNA follows: TGTGCCAGCAGAAACACCGCTTGGCAAATGAACACTGAAGCTTTCTTT.

This clone was observed a handful of times. The chain employs TRBV19 and TRBJ1-5; 7 bases fit TRBD1. The length of the CDR3 is 15 residues. Trimming at V came to 8 bases and at J to 0 bases, leaving 7 bases not matched to a gene. The germline V gene has CDR1 LNHDA and CDR2 SQIVND (reference sequence). The CDR3 nucleotides are TGTGCCAGTGACAGGGCGGTGGATAGCAATCAGCCCCAGCATTTT. Protein product: CASDRAVDSNQPQHF.

This clone appeared a single time. The chain couples TRBV5-6 to TRBJ1-2; D might be TRBD1 (6 bases). The CDR3 has 15 amino acids. Germline CDR1 is SGHDT and CDR2 is YYEEEE. V was clipped by 2 bases and J by 2 bases, with 13 bases between them. DNA of the CDR3: TGTGCCAGCAGCTTATCAGGGGTTGGGAACTATGGCTACACCTTC. Protein product: CASSLSGVGNYGYTF.

This clone was detected once. The chain links TRBV6-2 or TRBV6-3 to TRBJ2-7, with 9 bases identical to TRBD2. The CDR3 extends over 15 amino acids. From germline, CDR1 is MNHEY and CDR2 SVGEGT. V lost 2 bases and J lost 2; bases outside the gene matches: 4. The CDR3 loop is CASSYVAGATYEQYF. The CDR3 nucleotides read TGTGCCAGCAGTTACGTAGCGGGGGCGACCTACGAGCAGTACTTC.

The chain carries TRBV5-1 and TRBJ1-1; D is ambiguous. The CDR3 contains 14 residues. Trimming shortened V by 0 bases and J by 5 bases, and 11 bases separated the two germline ends. The germline CDR1 and CDR2 sequences are SGHRS and YFSETQ. The CDR3 DNA reads TGCGCCAGCAGCTTGGATCAGGTAAATACTGAAGCTTTCTTT. Its translation: CASSLDQVNTEAFF.

The V gene is TRBV25-1, the J gene TRBJ2-5, with a possible D match to TRBD1 (6 bases). Germline V gene data show CDR1 as MGHDK and CDR2 as SYGVNS. V was clipped by 4 bases and J by 5 bases, with 14 bases between them. The CDR3 is 14 residues long. CDR3 region: CASSGERQVETQYF. CDR3 DNA sequence: TGTGCCAGCAGTGGGGAACGACAGGTCGAGACCCAGTACTTC.

This clone was detected only once. The chain employs TRBV2 and TRBJ2-2; D may be TRBD2 (6 bases). Per the germline V gene, CDR1 is SNHLY and CDR2 is FYNNEI. The V gene lost 9 bases and the J gene lost 5 bases, with 13 bases spanning the gap. This CDR3 region has 13 residues. DNA for the CDR3: TGTGCCAGAGGGGAGGAGGGTACCGGGGAGCTGTTTTTT. Translating it yields CARGEEGTGELFF.

J is TRBJ2-4 and V is TRBV30, with D possibly TRBD1 on 5 matching bases. Trimming shortened V by 2 bases and J by 6 bases, and 5 bases separated the two germline ends. There are 11 residues in the CDR3. Germline loops: CDR1 GTSNPN, CDR2 SVGIG (reference sequence). The CDR3 is CAWSQGNIQYF. CDR3 coding DNA: TGTGCCTGGAGTCAGGGAAACATTCAGTACTTC. Full variable domain (rest looked up from reference TRBV30 and TRBJ2-4): SQTIHQWPATLVQPVGSPLSLECTVEGTSNPNLYWYRQAAGRGLQLLFYSVGIGQISSEVPQNLSASRPQDRQFILSSKKLLLSDSGFYLCAWSQGNIQYFGAGTRLSVL.

This sequence joins TRBV28 and TRBJ2-7; D is ambiguous. V lost 6 bases and J lost 3, with 12 bases in between. CDR3 size: 13 residues. Per germline, CDR1 MDHEN and CDR2 SYDVKM. The CDR3 DNA sequence: TGTGCCAGCAGCCCCGGTTCGGTCTACGAGCAGTACTTC. Residues: CASSPGSVYEQYF.

The genes are TRBV3-1 (or the pseudogene TRBV3-2) and TRBJ1-2; D not resolved. Germline values: CDR1 LGHDT, CDR2 YNNKEL (reference sequence). The CDR3 spans 15 residues. V was clipped by 0 bases and J by 7 bases, with 15 bases between them. CDR3 nucleotide sequence: TGTGCCAGCAGCCAAGACGAGGGCCCTTGGCGTGGCTACACCTTC. Its protein is CASSQDEGPWRGYTF.

The rearrangement joins TRBV5-1 to TRBJ1-1; D may be TRBD1 (5 bases). V was trimmed by 1 base and J by 7 bases, leaving 5 bases between them. The CDR3 consists of 11 residues. The germline gives CDR1 SGHRS, CDR2 YFSETQ. The DNA for the CDR3 is TGCGCCAGCAGCTTGAGGGGTGAAGCTTTCTTT. It translates to CASSLRGEAFF.

V and J are TRBV19 and TRBJ1-2, with a weak D call TRBD1 (5 bases). In germline, CDR1 is LNHDA, CDR2 SQIVND (reference sequence). CDR3 length: 14 amino acids. Trimming removed 6 bases at V and 4 bases at J, with 15 bases between. The CDR3 spells CASRQSDTFYGYTF. The CDR3 DNA follows: TGTGCCAGTAGACAATCGGACACCTTCTATGGCTACACCTTC.

The chain recombines TRBV5-1 with TRBJ2-7, with D possibly being TRBD2 (7 bases). The CDR3 sequence is 14 residues long. The germline V gene encodes CDR1 SGHRS and CDR2 YFSETQ. The V end was cut by 0 bases, the J end by 6 bases, with 13 bases between. CDR3 sequence: CASSLEAGASEQYF. The CDR3 coding sequence is TGCGCCAGCAGCTTGGAGGCGGGGGCGAGCGAGCAGTACTTC.